Following are 29 T cell receptor beta chains from one sample sequenced in a study of technical replicates of blood from a handful of donors. The protocol was immunoSEQ multiplex PCR, while the TCRdb copy is restricted to in-frame clones and leaves out a portion. This table has roughly 93,000 clones, approximately 94% appearing once. The sequencing input was T cells isolated from PBMCs. These receptors were taken from a human donor in good health.

This clone was observed a single time. The V and J genes are TRBV11-2 and TRBJ1-3, with D possibly matching TRBD1 (5 bases). This CDR3 comprises 15 residues. The V gene's germline CDR1 is SGHAT and CDR2 FQNNGV. The V gene lost 6 bases and the J gene lost 0 bases, with 12 bases spanning the gap. The CDR3 DNA is TGTGCCAGCAGTCTGGGACTGACCTCTGGAAACACCATATATTTT. This translates into CASSLGLTSGNTIYF.

The rearrangement links TRBV15 to TRBJ2-3; a possible D gene is TRBD2 (5 bases). This CDR3 has 15 residues. Germline CDR1 LNHNV, CDR2 YYDKDF (reference sequence). The V end was cut by 7 bases, the J end by 3 bases, with 17 bases between. This CDR3 reads CATTQRRATTDTQYF. The DNA for the CDR3 is TGTGCCACCACCCAGCGGCGGGCCACTACAGATACGCAGTATTTT.

The chain has TRBV7-9 and TRBJ2-7, with 10 bases lining up with TRBD2. CDR1 and CDR2 (germline): SEHNR, FQNEAQ (reference sequence). The CDR3 length is 15 residues. The V gene end was trimmed by 2 bases and the J gene end by 5 bases; junction bases not matched to a gene: 6. This chain's CDR3 is CASSLKLAGVDEQYF. The CDR3 nucleotides read TGTGCCAGCAGCTTAAAGCTAGCGGGAGTGGACGAGCAGTACTTC.

The V call is TRBV27, the J call TRBJ2-7; 10 nucleotides match TRBD1. CDR1 is MNHEY, CDR2 SMNVEV, per germline (reference sequence). This CDR3 is 14 amino acids long. J lost 3 bases, V lost 3 bases, and 2 bases had no gene match. The CDR3 spells CASSFRTGGYEQYF. The CDR3 DNA follows: TGTGCCAGCAGTTTCCGGACAGGGGGCTACGAGCAGTACTTC.

The rearrangement links TRBV9 to TRBJ1-2, with no clear D. V lost 0 bases, J lost 2 bases, and 14 bases lay in between. Germline lookup yields CDR1 SGDLS and CDR2 YYNGEE. CDR3 size: 16 residues. CDR3 DNA sequence: TGTGCCAGCAGCGTAGGCTCAGGATATGAAAACTATGGCTACACCTTC. It codes for CASSVGSGYENYGYTF.

With regard to this clone: This specimen includes other DNA sequences encoding the same CDR3. The chain joins TRBV5-1 to TRBJ1-2; D possibly corresponds to TRBD1 (5 bases). V gave up 0 bases and J gave up 2 bases, with 8 bases separating them. The CDR3 contains 14 residues. Germline V gives CDR1 SGHRS, CDR2 YFSETQ. The chain's CDR3 is CASSLGDSNYGYTF. The DNA of the CDR3 is TGCGCCAGCAGCTTGGGAGACAGCAACTATGGCTACACCTTC.

The chain carries TRBV6-5 and TRBJ2-2; D may be TRBD1 (5 bases). The CDR3 has 14 amino acids. CDR1 MNHEY and CDR2 SVGAGI come from the germline V gene. The ends were cut back, 5 bases at V and 2 bases at J, with 9 bases in the middle. The CDR3 loop reads CASSRDSNTGELFF. The CDR3 nucleotides read TGTGCCAGCAGTCGTGACAGCAACACCGGGGAGCTGTTTTTT.

This chain links TRBV28 with TRBJ2-4; D is perhaps TRBD1 (6 bases). The V end lost 5 bases, the J end lost 5 bases, and 16 bases lay between the germline ends. The CDR3 contains 15 residues. Germline V gene sequence: CDR1 MDHEN, CDR2 SYDVKM. CDR3 bases: TGTGCCAGCAGTCTGAGTTGGGGGCTGCAAAACATTCAGTACTTC. This encodes CASSLSWGLQNIQYF.

V is TRBV2 and J is TRBJ2-7; 12 bases align to TRBD2. CDR3 length: 18 residues. Losses at the gene ends were 4 bases for V and 4 bases for J; bases not matched to a gene: 14. Germline V gene lookup returns CDR1 SNHLY and CDR2 FYNNEI. The CDR3 nucleotides are TGTGCCAGCAGTGGTGGACTAGCGGGGTTCCGGGGGGATTACGAGCAGTACTTC. Translating gives CASSGGLAGFRGDYEQYF.

V usage is TRBV6-5 and J usage is TRBJ1-5; D is unclear. CDR1 and CDR2 (germline): MNHEY, SVGAGI. The V and J ends lost 0 bases and 5 bases respectively, with 11 bases between them. CDR3 length: 15 amino acids. The chain's CDR3 is CASSYSLAGDQPQHF. CDR3 coding DNA: TGTGCCAGCAGTTACTCCCTCGCGGGAGATCAGCCCCAGCATTTT.

This chain connects TRBV5-1 to TRBJ2-1; no clear D. Trimming took 0 bases from V and 2 from J, leaving 9 bases between them. The CDR3 is 15 residues long. Germline CDR1 is SGHRS and CDR2 is YFSETQ. The CDR3 bases are TGCGCCAGCAGCTTGGATGAACAACCCTACAATGAGCAGTTCTTC. Its protein is CASSLDEQPYNEQFF.

V and J are TRBV7-9 and TRBJ2-1; TRBD2 agrees at 8 bases. V shed 6 bases, J shed 0 bases, and the junction held 4 bases outside the gene matches. This CDR3 has 15 residues. The V gene's germline CDR1 is SEHNR and CDR2 FQNEAQ (reference sequence). In DNA form, the CDR3 reads TGTGCCAGCAGGGAGCTAGCGGGCTCCTACAATGAGCAGTTCTTC. Translation gives CASRELAGSYNEQFF.

The chain is built from TRBV5-8 and TRBJ2-5; a weak D match, TRBD2 (6 bases). Trimming took 4 bases from V and 2 from J, leaving 12 bases between them. From germline, CDR1 is SGHTS and CDR2 YDEGEE. There are 14 residues in the CDR3. The CDR3 DNA sequence: TGTGCCAGCAGCCCTGGGACTTGGCAAGAGACCCAGTACTTC. It encodes CASSPGTWQETQYF.

The chain combines TRBV6-5 with TRBJ2-1; D is undetermined. Trimming left V 3 bases short and J 5 bases short, with 2 bases between. CDR1 is MNHEY, CDR2 SVGAGI, per germline. The CDR3 totals 11 residues. DNA for the CDR3: TGTGCCAGCAGTTATAACAATGAGCAGTTCTTC. Amino acids: CASSYNNEQFF.

J is TRBJ2-2 and V is TRBV14; possible D gene TRBD2, 6 bases. Germline-derived CDR1 and CDR2 are SGHDN and FVKESK. The V and J ends lost 0 bases and 7 bases respectively, with 12 bases between them. This CDR3 contains 15 residues. The CDR3 DNA is TGTGCCAGCAGCCAAGATTCACGGGAGTACGGGGAGCTGTTTTTT. Translation: CASSQDSREYGELFF.

The chain carries TRBV11-3 and TRBJ2-7; 8 bases map to TRBD1. This CDR3 has 15 amino acids. With 5 bases clipped from V and 0 bases from J, the junction kept 6 bases outside the gene matches. Germline V CDR1 and CDR2: SGHNT, YENEEA. CDR3 in DNA: TGTGCCAGCAGCACGGGACAGGTTAGCTCCTACGAGCAGTACTTC. Encoded protein: CASSTGQVSSYEQYF.

The gene calls are TRBV19 and TRBJ2-2; TRBD1 might be the D (6 bases). Trimming took off 5 bases at V and 1 base at J, with 23 bases between the two ends. The V gene's germline CDR1 is LNHDA and CDR2 SQIVND (reference sequence). The CDR3 runs to 19 residues. CDR3 DNA sequence: TGTGCCAGTAGTTTATTAGTCCTACAGGGAAACCAGAACACCGGGGAGCTGTTTTTT. This encodes CASSLLVLQGNQNTGELFF.

The CDR3 DNA reads TGTGCCAGCAGCCTCGCCGGGACAGGGACAGATACGCAGTATTTT. Residues: CASSLAGTGTDTQYF. J is TRBJ2-3 and V is TRBV9; 9 nucleotides line up with TRBD1. The CDR3 totals 15 residues. The germline gives CDR1 SGDLS, CDR2 YYNGEE. V shed 4 bases and J 3 bases; nucleotides not matched to a gene: 6.

The chain joins TRBV7-9 to TRBJ2-2; tentative D call: TRBD1 (5 bases). V dropped 5 bases and J dropped 6 bases, with 16 bases sitting between them. The CDR3 extends over 15 amino acids. Germline values: CDR1 SEHNR, CDR2 FQNEAQ (reference sequence). The CDR3 DNA reads as TGTGCCAGCAGCCCCGACAGTTTCTCCCCCGGGGAGCTGTTTTTT. It yields the protein CASSPDSFSPGELFF.

This chain uses TRBV4-1 with TRBJ1-2; TRBD1 matches 9 bases. Trimming took 4 bases from V and 6 from J; bases not matched to a gene: 9. Germline CDR1 is MGHRA and CDR2 is YSYEKL. This CDR3 contains 15 residues. CDR3 protein: CASSPPGQGANGYTF. CDR3 DNA: TGCGCCAGCAGCCCACCGGGACAGGGAGCGAATGGCTACACCTTC.

V usage is TRBV4-1 and J usage is TRBJ2-1, with D possibly being TRBD2 (6 bases). CDR1 and CDR2 from the germline V gene are MGHRA and YSYEKL. V shed 0 bases and J shed 10 bases, with 10 bases lying between them. The CDR3 consists of 13 residues. The CDR3 sequence is CASSQDTGREQFF. As DNA, the CDR3 is TGCGCCAGCAGCCAAGATACCGGGAGAGAGCAGTTCTTC.

The J gene is TRBJ1-1, the V gene TRBV5-1; D perhaps matches TRBD1 (6 bases). Per germline, CDR1 SGHRS and CDR2 YFSETQ. The length of the CDR3 is 15 residues. Trimming removed 4 bases at V and 6 bases at J, with 19 bases between. The DNA of the CDR3 is TGCGCCAGCAGCCTGTCCGGTAACAGGGCCCCTGAAGCTTTCTTT. This translates into CASSLSGNRAPEAFF. The entire variable domain, with the rest obtained from reference TRBV5-1 and TRBJ1-1, is as follows: KAGVTQTPRYLIKTRGQQVTLSCSPISGHRSVSWYQQTPGQGLQFLFEYFSETQRNKGNFPGRFSGRQFSNSRSEMNVSTLELGDSALYLCASSLSGNRAPEAFFGQGTRLTVV.

The rearrangement links TRBV29-1 to TRBJ1-1; tentative D call: TRBD1 (5 bases). The ends were cut back, 8 bases at V and 6 bases at J, with 13 bases in the middle. This CDR3 comprises 11 residues. Germline loops: CDR1 SQVTM, CDR2 ANQGSEA. The DNA of the CDR3 is TGCAGCTCTGTAGACAGCTCTGAAGCTTTCTTT. It yields the protein CSSVDSSEAFF.

This chain links TRBV7-2 with TRBJ2-7; 11 bases fit TRBD2. The V gene end was trimmed by 2 bases and the J gene end by 1 base; junction bases not matched to a gene: 4. The germline V gene encodes CDR1 SGHTA and CDR2 FQGNSA. The CDR3 runs 16 residues. The CDR3 DNA is TGTGCCAGCAGCTTATATGGGACTAGCGGATCCTACGAGCAGTACTTC. Translating it yields CASSLYGTSGSYEQYF.

The chain combines TRBV4-1 with TRBJ1-4; unclear D gene. This CDR3 has 15 amino acids. V lost 1 base, J lost 0 bases, and 6 bases lay in between. The V gene's germline CDR1 is MGHRA and CDR2 YSYEKL. The CDR3 coding sequence is TGCGCCAGCAGCCAAGCGACAACAACTAATGAAAAACTGTTTTTT. It encodes CASSQATTTNEKLFF.

The CDR3 protein is CASSYTSVSYEQYF. CDR3 nucleotide sequence: TGTGCCAGCAGTTATACAAGCGTATCCTACGAGCAGTACTTC. This chain uses TRBV6-5 with TRBJ2-7; unclear D gene. CDR1 and CDR2 from the germline V gene are MNHEY and SVGAGI. The CDR3 loop spans 14 amino acids. The V and J ends lost 3 bases and 1 base respectively, with 10 bases between them.

V gene TRBV19 combines with J gene TRBJ2-7, with 9 bases lining up with TRBD1. V lost 5 bases, J lost 4 bases, and 6 bases stayed unmatched. CDR1 is LNHDA and CDR2 is SQIVND in the germline V gene (reference sequence). The CDR3 runs to 14 residues. The CDR3 protein is CASSSGTGLYEQYF. DNA for the CDR3: TGTGCCAGTAGTTCCGGGACAGGGTTATACGAGCAGTACTTC.

J is TRBJ1-2 and V is TRBV6-1; TRBD1 matches 7 bases. CDR1 is MNHNS, CDR2 SASEGT, per germline. The junction had 13 bases not matched to a gene; V was cut back by 6 bases and J by 9 bases. The CDR3 length is 14 residues. CDR3 DNA: TGTGCCAGCAGCCGAGGGGGCGTCCTTCTAAGCTACACCTTC. It is translated as CASSRGGVLLSYTF.

The chain couples TRBV27 to TRBJ1-1; 9 bases fit TRBD1. The CDR3 consists of 12 residues. J was trimmed by 8 bases and V by 6 bases; bases with no gene match: 4. CDR1 is MNHEY, CDR2 SMNVEV, per germline (reference sequence). The CDR3 nucleotides are TGTGCCAGCAGGGGACAGGGAGCAGAAGCTTTCTTT. This gives the protein CASRGQGAEAFF.